What follows describes a single T cell receptor beta chain. The time point here: neoterminal ileum biopsy at postoperative endoscopy, about 6 months after surgery. TCRB immunosequencing input was five hundred nanograms of biopsy DNA per sample. Measured with immunoSEQ multiplex PCR; TCRdb has only the in-frame clones, and not every one. The profile shows 9,000 to 9,500 clones, around 82% of them singletons. The CDR3 totals 14 residues. The V and J ends lost 9 bases and 7 bases respectively, with 21 bases between them. Germline CDR1 reads LNHDA; CDR2 reads SQIVND (reference sequence). This specimen comes from a study of T cell repertoires in ileal Crohn's disease. Study in general: Surgery for a complication: stricturing in approximately 60%, penetrating in about 40%.

The TCR comes from an adult with Crohn's disease. The sequenced material came from ileal tissue. V is TRBV19 and J is TRBJ1-2; D is perhaps TRBD1 (5 bases). For the CDR3, the DNA is TGTGCCAGCAATTGGCGGGGGAGGGCAGGTGGCTACACCTTC. Its translation is CASNWRGRAGGYTF.